The T cell receptor (beta chain) under discussion was sequenced for a study of CD8+ T cells in alopecia areata. Study as a whole: Using the percentage of affected scalp area, treated patients' severity was scored.

RNA was extracted and reverse transcribed into cDNA as the sequencing template. Sequencing was performed with immunoSEQ multiplex PCR; in TCRdb, only in-frame clones are kept and a portion is missing. The profile shows 210,000 or so clones, around 65% of them singletons. This clone was counted once. The germline gives CDR1 SGHNT, CDR2 YYREEE (reference sequence). This CDR3 region has 13 residues. The V gene lost 2 bases and the J gene lost 6 bases, with 9 bases spanning the gap. Treatment noted: oral pan-JAK inhibitor, 5-10 mg twice daily. V gene TRBV5-4 combines with J gene TRBJ2-1; unclear D gene. The receptor was isolated from a human donor with alopecia areata. Sequencing used CD4+ T cells sorted from blood, obtained around week 42, from a patient treated with tofacitinib. CDR3 coding DNA: TGTGCCAGCAGCTTAATCAGTCTCAATGAGCAGTTCTTC. Translation gives CASSLISLNEQFF.